The rows below give T cell receptor beta chains drawn from one sample of a study of T cells in Graves' hyperthyroidism and ophthalmopathy. TCRdb processed the multiplex PCR reads anew with MiXCR; each CDR3 protein has one entry. Of about 350,000 distinct CDR3 sequences in the sample, 12% to 15% are singletons; the top ten hold almost 35%. Sequencing input: blood. These receptors originate from a woman in her thirties or forties with Graves' ophthalmopathy. Both conserved end residues are part of each CDR3. Fields, in order: D gene, V gene, J gene, clone size, CDR3 length, CDR3 DNA, CDR3 protein. A D gene is named only where the DNA matches it firmly. Not all rows give a size; the values are once, few, many and, for expanded clones, a class.

>TRBD2|TRBV28|TRBJ2-5|many|16
TGTGCCAGCTCTGAGACTAGCGGGACGTTTGGTGAGACCCAGTACTTC
CASSETSGTFGETQYF
>NA|TRBV7-9|TRBJ2-5|many|14
TGTGCCAGCAGTCCTGCAATGGTGCGGGAGACCCAGTACTTC
CASSPAMVRETQYF
>TRBD1|TRBV20-1|TRBJ2-3|NA|15
TGCAGTGTCGTACCCCCAGGGGGCGTCACAGATACGCAGTATTTT
CSVVPPGGVTDTQYF
>NA|TRBV11-2|TRBJ1-1|NA|15
TGTGCCAGCAGCCAGGGAGAGTACATGAACACTGAAGCTTTCTTT
CASSQGEYMNTEAFF
>NA|TRBV5-4|TRBJ1-1|few|14
TGTGCCAGCAGCTTGCATGGGAAGGTTTACGAAGCTTTCTTT
CASSLHGKVYEAFF
>TRBD2|TRBV5-1|TRBJ2-1|NA|15
TGCGCCAGCAGCTCGACTAGCCCCACCCCGGGTGAGCAGTTCTTC
CASSSTSPTPGEQFF
>NA|TRBV19|TRBJ1-4|NA|16
TGTGCCAGTAGTATCCCGCGAAGACAGGAGGGTGAAAAACTGTTTTTT
CASSIPRRQEGEKLFF
>NA|TRBV19|TRBJ2-3|NA|15
TGTGCCAGTAGCAGTAATACTCCCCCCAGGGGAACGCAGTATTTT
CASSSNTPPRGTQYF
>NA|TRBV5-1|TRBJ2-5|NA|15
TGCGCCAGCAGCTACCAACAGGGCTTGAAAAAGACCCAGTACTTC
CASSYQQGLKKTQYF
>NA|TRBV20-1|TRBJ1-2|few|14
TGCAGTGCTAGAATTGGGGCTGAAATTTATGGCTACACCTTC
CSARIGAEIYGYTF
>NA|TRBV6-1|TRBJ1-5|NA|15
TGTGCCAGCAGTGTATCTGGGGGGGTGAATCAGCCCCAGCATTTT
CASSVSGGVNQPQHF
>TRBD2|TRBV20-1|TRBJ2-1|many|15
TGCAGTGCTCCTACCTCCGGACTAGCGTCGAATGAGCAGTTCTTC
CSAPTSGLASNEQFF
>NA|TRBV4-1|TRBJ1-1|few|13
TGCGCCAGCAGCGGACTCAAGGGAACTGAAGCTTTCTTT
CASSGLKGTEAFF
>NA|TRBV11-2|TRBJ2-5|many|15
TGTGCCAGCAGTCGCGGGGAACAGGGTCTCGAGACCCAGTACTTC
CASSRGEQGLETQYF
>NA|TRBV29-1|TRBJ2-5|few|13
TGCAGCGTTGAAACTTTTTTGGTCGAGACCCAGTACTTC
CSVETFLVETQYF
>TRBD1|TRBV24-1|TRBJ1-5|many|13
TGTGCCACCAGTGAGGACAGGGGACAGCCCCAGCATTTT
CATSEDRGQPQHF
>NA|TRBV5-6|TRBJ2-3|many|15
TGTGCCAGCAGCTTGGTAGACATTAGCACAGATACGCAGTATTTT
CASSLVDISTDTQYF
>NA|TRBV12-3/TRBV12-4|TRBJ2-3|NA|11
TGTGCCAGCAGTCCCGGGAATACGCAGTATTTT
CASSPGNTQYF
>TRBD2|TRBV11-2|TRBJ2-5|NA|16
TGTGCCAGCAGCTCCGGACTAGCGGGGGACCGAGAGACCCAGTACTTC
CASSSGLAGDRETQYF
>TRBD1|TRBV6-1|TRBJ2-2|NA|16
TGTGCCAGCAGTGTCGAACAGGGGTCCTACACCGGGGAGCTGTTTTTT
CASSVEQGSYTGELFF
>TRBD2|TRBV5-1|TRBJ2-5|few|15
TGCGCCAGCAGTGGACTAGCGGGGGGGCCCGAGACCCAGTACTTC
CASSGLAGGPETQYF
>NA|TRBV7-9|TRBJ1-1|many|14
TGTGCCAGCAGTCTAGACCTACTGAACACTGAAGCTTTCTTT
CASSLDLLNTEAFF
>TRBD2|TRBV20-1|TRBJ2-3|many|17
TGCAGTGCTAGAGACCCCTTGACTAGCGGGCTCGCAGATACGCAGTATTTT
CSARDPLTSGLADTQYF